This T cell receptor (beta chain) was captured by sequencing in a study of cytomegalovirus exposure and HLA in healthy donors. Study-level information: The Caucasian-associated ancestry cluster held roughly 80% of 300 to 450 genotyped donors.

The study ran its PCR with 60 Vbeta and 13 Jbeta primers. Only in-frame clones appear in the TCRdb table, and some are missing; sequencing was by immunoSEQ multiplex PCR. The sample lists about 190,000 clones; approximately 80% were seen once. Sequenced input: PBMCs. The sequence derives from a boy aged 2-9 years in good health and CMV-seronegative.

DNA of the CDR3: TGCAGCGTTGTTGGGCTAGAGCAGTACTTC. Its protein product is CSVVGLEQYF. The chain has TRBV29-1 and TRBJ2-7, with D unclear. V lost 4 bases to trimming and J lost 7 bases, with 8 bases between them. Per germline, CDR1 SQVTM and CDR2 ANQGSEA. CDR3 length: 10 residues.